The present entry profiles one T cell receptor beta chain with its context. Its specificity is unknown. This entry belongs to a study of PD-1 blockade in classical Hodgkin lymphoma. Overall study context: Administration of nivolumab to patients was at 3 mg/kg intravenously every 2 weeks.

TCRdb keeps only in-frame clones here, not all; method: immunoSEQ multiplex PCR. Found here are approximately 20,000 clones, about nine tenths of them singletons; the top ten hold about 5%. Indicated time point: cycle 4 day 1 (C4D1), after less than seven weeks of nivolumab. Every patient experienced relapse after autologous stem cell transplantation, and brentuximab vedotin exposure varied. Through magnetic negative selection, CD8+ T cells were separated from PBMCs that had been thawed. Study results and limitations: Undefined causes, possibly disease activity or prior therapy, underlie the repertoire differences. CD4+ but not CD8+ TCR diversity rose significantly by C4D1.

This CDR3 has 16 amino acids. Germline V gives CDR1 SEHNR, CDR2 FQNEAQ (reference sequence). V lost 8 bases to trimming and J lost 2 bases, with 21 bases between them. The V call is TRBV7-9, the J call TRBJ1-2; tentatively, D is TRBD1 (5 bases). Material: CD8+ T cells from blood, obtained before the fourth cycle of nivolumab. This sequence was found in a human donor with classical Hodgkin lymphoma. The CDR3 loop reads CASPTGPANPNYGYTF. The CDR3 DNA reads TGTGCCAGCCCGACGGGGCCAGCTAACCCGAACTATGGCTACACCTTC. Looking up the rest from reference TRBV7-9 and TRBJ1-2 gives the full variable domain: DTGVSQNPRHKITKRGQNVTFRCDPISEHNRLYWYRQTLGQGPEFLTYFQNEAQLEKSRLLSDRFSAERPKGSFSTLEIQRTEQGDSAMYLCASPTGPANPNYGYTFGSGTRLTVV.